This T cell receptor (beta chain) was identified during a study of T cells in Graves' hyperthyroidism and ophthalmopathy. The CDR3 is 12 amino acids. Germline V lookup: CDR1 DFQATT, CDR2 SNEGSKA (reference sequence). The germline V and J ends were trimmed by 7 bases and 1 base, with 11 bases remaining between them. A word on this clonotype: No antigen is known for it.

Graves' hyperthyroidism qualified as stable when ophthalmopathy did not progress within 18 months. Diagnoses used clinical symptoms, serum thyroxine and TRAb, thyroid ultrasound and orbital computed tomography. Findings of the study overall: Among clonotypes expanded in thyroid above 0.001, most were also found in blood. Patients with ophthalmopathy were separated from those with stable hyperthyroidism by a 13 V-J model.

It was RNA transcripts that yielded the amplified TCR beta CDR3 regions. A first-round RT-PCR of the TCR CDR3 used the HTBI primer set. TCRdb processed the multiplex PCR reads anew with MiXCR; each CDR3 protein has one entry. Of a few hundred thousand distinct CDR3 sequences detected, under 60% appear once; the ten largest clones hold approximately 8.2%. The material sequenced was peripheral blood or thyroid tissue (not recorded which). The chain recombines TRBV20-1 with TRBJ2-7, with D tentatively TRBD1 (6 bases). The clonotype was recovered from a woman aged 18-35 years with Graves' hyperthyroidism. The CDR3 loop reads CSGGGSSYEQYF. The CDR3 region has the DNA TGCAGTGGTGGGGGCAGTTCCTACGAGCAGTACTTC.